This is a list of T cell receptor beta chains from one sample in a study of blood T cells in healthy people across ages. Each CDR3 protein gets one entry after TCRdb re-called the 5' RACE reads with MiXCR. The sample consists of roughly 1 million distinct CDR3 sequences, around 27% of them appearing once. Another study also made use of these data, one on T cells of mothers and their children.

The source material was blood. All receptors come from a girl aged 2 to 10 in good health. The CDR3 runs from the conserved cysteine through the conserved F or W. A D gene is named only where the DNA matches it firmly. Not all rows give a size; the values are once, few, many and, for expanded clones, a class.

cdr3_aa: CASSNRPRDRDQPQHF
cdr3_nt: TGTGCCAGCAGTAACCGGCCCCGGGACAGGGATCAGCCCCAGCATTTT
d_call: TRBD1
j_call: TRBJ1-5
v_call: TRBV27
clone_size: few

cdr3_aa: CASSEGVYEQFF
cdr3_nt: TGTGCCAGCAGCGAAGGGGTCTATGAGCAGTTCTTC
d_call: NA
j_call: TRBJ2-1
v_call: TRBV3-1
clone_size: NA

cdr3_aa: CAISVKDRGHQETQYF
cdr3_nt: TGTGCCATCAGTGTAAAAGACAGGGGGCATCAAGAGACCCAGTACTTC
d_call: TRBD1
j_call: TRBJ2-5
v_call: TRBV10-3
clone_size: few

cdr3_aa: CASSLRDARYNEQFF
cdr3_nt: TGTGCCAGCAGCCTCCGGGACGCTCGATACAATGAGCAGTTCTTC
d_call: NA
j_call: TRBJ2-1
v_call: TRBV5-5
clone_size: few

cdr3_aa: CATSDPSGGANVLTF
cdr3_nt: TGTGCCACCAGTGACCCTTCGGGGGGGGCCAACGTCCTGACTTTC
d_call: NA
j_call: TRBJ2-6
v_call: TRBV24-1
clone_size: few

cdr3_aa: CASSSLPGRGEQFF
cdr3_nt: TGTGCCAGCAGCAGCCTACCAGGGCGGGGAGAGCAGTTCTTC
d_call: NA
j_call: TRBJ2-1
v_call: TRBV7-8
clone_size: NA

cdr3_aa: CASSLGDRGTGELFF
cdr3_nt: TGTGCCAGCAGCTTAGGGGACAGGGGGACCGGGGAGCTGTTTTTT
d_call: TRBD1
j_call: TRBJ2-2
v_call: TRBV7-2
clone_size: NA

cdr3_aa: CASSLSMGQARYEQYF
cdr3_nt: TGTGCCAGCAGCTTAAGTATGGGACAAGCTCGCTACGAGCAGTACTTC
d_call: NA
j_call: TRBJ2-7
v_call: TRBV7-9
clone_size: NA

cdr3_aa: CASSVGRESYEQYF
cdr3_nt: TGTGCCAGCAGCGTAGGGAGGGAATCCTACGAGCAGTACTTC
d_call: NA
j_call: TRBJ2-7
v_call: TRBV9
clone_size: NA

cdr3_aa: CASSQTSRWAHYGYTF
cdr3_nt: TGTGCCAGCAGCCAAACCTCAAGATGGGCCCACTATGGCTACACCTTC
d_call: NA
j_call: TRBJ1-2
v_call: TRBV3-1
clone_size: NA

cdr3_aa: CASSQEWQGNTGAFF
cdr3_nt: TGTGCCAGCAGCCAAGAGTGGCAGGGGAACACTGGAGCTTTCTTT
d_call: NA
j_call: TRBJ1-1
v_call: TRBV3-1
clone_size: few

cdr3_aa: CASSLLWGAPHEQYF
cdr3_nt: TGTGCCAGCAGTCTCCTGTGGGGGGCTCCCCACGAGCAGTACTTC
d_call: NA
j_call: TRBJ2-7
v_call: TRBV12-3/TRBV12-4
clone_size: NA

cdr3_aa: CASSLSLIQKMKTTGTQYF
cdr3_nt: TGTGCCAGCAGCTTATCCCTGATCCAAAAGATGAAAACAACGGGTACGCAGTATTTT
d_call: NA
j_call: TRBJ2-3
v_call: TRBV7-9
clone_size: NA

cdr3_aa: CASDESSGTASNQPQHF
cdr3_nt: TGTGCCAGCGATGAATCTTCCGGGACGGCTAGCAATCAGCCCCAGCATTTT
d_call: NA
j_call: TRBJ1-5
v_call: TRBV6-1
clone_size: NA

cdr3_aa: CASTRGAGLSTDTQYF
cdr3_nt: TGTGCCAGCACCCGGGGAGCGGGCCTTAGCACAGATACGCAGTATTTT
d_call: NA
j_call: TRBJ2-3
v_call: TRBV12-3/TRBV12-4
clone_size: few

cdr3_aa: CASRGRSETQYF
cdr3_nt: TGTGCCAGTCGGGGGCGCTCGGAGACCCAGTACTTC
d_call: NA
j_call: TRBJ2-5
v_call: TRBV19
clone_size: few

cdr3_aa: CASSSRQGARKETQYF
cdr3_nt: TGTGCCAGCAGTTCCAGACAGGGGGCACGAAAAGAGACCCAGTACTTC
d_call: TRBD1
j_call: TRBJ2-5
v_call: TRBV28
clone_size: few

cdr3_aa: CAISTGDTETQYF
cdr3_nt: TGTGCCATCAGCACAGGGGATACGGAGACCCAGTACTTC
d_call: TRBD1
j_call: TRBJ2-5
v_call: TRBV10-3
clone_size: few

cdr3_aa: CASSPPLSGGAGDEQFF
cdr3_nt: TGCGCCAGCAGTCCCCCTCTTAGCGGGGGGGCCGGGGATGAGCAGTTCTTC
d_call: TRBD2
j_call: TRBJ2-1
v_call: TRBV5-1
clone_size: NA

cdr3_aa: CATSTGTGNTDTQYF
cdr3_nt: TGTGCCACCAGCACCGGGACAGGGAACACAGATACGCAGTATTTT
d_call: TRBD1
j_call: TRBJ2-3
v_call: TRBV15
clone_size: NA

cdr3_aa: CASSLYGGGELFF
cdr3_nt: TGTGCCAGCAGCTTATATGGAGGCGGGGAGCTGTTTTTT
d_call: NA
j_call: TRBJ2-2
v_call: TRBV7-9
clone_size: NA

cdr3_aa: CASSYSGDRGTDTQYF
cdr3_nt: TGTGCCAGCAGTTACTCAGGGGACAGGGGTACAGATACGCAGTATTTT
d_call: TRBD1
j_call: TRBJ2-3
v_call: TRBV6-6
clone_size: few

cdr3_aa: CASSHELALTDTQYF
cdr3_nt: TGCGCCAGCAGCCACGAACTAGCCCTCACAGATACGCAGTATTTT
d_call: NA
j_call: TRBJ2-3
v_call: TRBV4-1
clone_size: NA

cdr3_aa: CASRVSGRQETQYF
cdr3_nt: TGTGCCAGCAGGGTTTCCGGGAGACAAGAGACCCAGTACTTC
d_call: NA
j_call: TRBJ2-5
v_call: TRBV27
clone_size: NA

cdr3_aa: CASSFGGQVYGYTF
cdr3_nt: TGTGCCAGCAGCTTTGGGGGACAGGTCTATGGCTACACCTTC
d_call: TRBD1
j_call: TRBJ1-2
v_call: TRBV12-3/TRBV12-4
clone_size: NA

cdr3_aa: CASSPKTGSLSPLHF
cdr3_nt: TGTGCCAGCAGCCCGAAAACAGGGTCGCTCTCACCCCTCCACTTT
d_call: NA
j_call: TRBJ1-6
v_call: TRBV7-2
clone_size: NA

cdr3_aa: CAISEAQGYEQYF
cdr3_nt: TGTGCCATCAGTGAAGCCCAGGGCTACGAGCAGTACTTC
d_call: NA
j_call: TRBJ2-7
v_call: TRBV10-3
clone_size: few

cdr3_aa: CATSRDPGVETQYF
cdr3_nt: TGTGCCACCAGCAGAGATCCGGGGGTAGAGACCCAGTACTTC
d_call: NA
j_call: TRBJ2-5
v_call: TRBV15
clone_size: few

cdr3_aa: CASSYGGFGLYEQYF
cdr3_nt: TGTGCCAGCAGTTACGGGGGTTTCGGGCTTTACGAGCAGTACTTC
d_call: NA
j_call: TRBJ2-7
v_call: TRBV6-6
clone_size: NA

cdr3_aa: CSARGRGLKTGELFF
cdr3_nt: TGCAGTGCTAGAGGGAGGGGGCTGAAAACCGGGGAGCTGTTTTTT
d_call: NA
j_call: TRBJ2-2
v_call: TRBV20-1
clone_size: NA

cdr3_aa: CASSFLGQGIFVSYEQYF
cdr3_nt: TGTGCCAGCAGCTTTTTGGGACAGGGGATTTTCGTATCCTACGAGCAGTACTTC
d_call: TRBD1
j_call: TRBJ2-7
v_call: TRBV5-5
clone_size: few

cdr3_aa: CATDREETQYF
cdr3_nt: TGTGCTACGGACAGGGAAGAGACCCAGTACTTC
d_call: TRBD1
j_call: TRBJ2-5
v_call: TRBV7-9
clone_size: few

cdr3_aa: CASGLVTTGQETQYF
cdr3_nt: TGTGCTAGTGGTTTGGTAACCACAGGTCAAGAGACCCAGTACTTC
d_call: NA
j_call: TRBJ2-5
v_call: TRBV12-5
clone_size: NA

cdr3_aa: CASSLRFGEQFF
cdr3_nt: TGTGCCAGCAGTCTACGATTCGGTGAGCAGTTCTTC
d_call: NA
j_call: TRBJ2-1
v_call: TRBV2
clone_size: few

cdr3_aa: CSVEVSSSYEQYF
cdr3_nt: TGCAGCGTTGAGGTCTCCAGCTCCTACGAGCAGTACTTC
d_call: NA
j_call: TRBJ2-7
v_call: TRBV29-1
clone_size: few

cdr3_aa: CASSFLSEKLFF
cdr3_nt: TGTGCCAGCAGCTTTCTTAGTGAAAAACTGTTTTTT
d_call: NA
j_call: TRBJ1-4
v_call: TRBV5-6
clone_size: NA

cdr3_aa: CASSTAGTEAFF
cdr3_nt: TGTGCCAGCAGCACAGCAGGTACTGAAGCTTTCTTT
d_call: NA
j_call: TRBJ1-1
v_call: TRBV5-4
clone_size: few

cdr3_aa: CATSRDVRTYYGYTF
cdr3_nt: TGTGCCACCAGCAGAGATGTCAGGACTTACTATGGCTACACCTTC
d_call: NA
j_call: TRBJ1-2
v_call: TRBV15
clone_size: few

cdr3_aa: CASSNRTATYEQYF
cdr3_nt: TGTGCCAGCAGCAATCGGACAGCTACCTACGAGCAGTACTTC
d_call: NA
j_call: TRBJ2-7
v_call: TRBV6-4
clone_size: NA

cdr3_aa: CASRGPSRDQYF
cdr3_nt: TGTGCCAGCCGAGGCCCCTCGAGGGACCAGTACTTC
d_call: NA
j_call: TRBJ2-5
v_call: TRBV27
clone_size: NA

cdr3_aa: CSVGEGRITEAFF
cdr3_nt: TGCAGCGTTGGAGAGGGGAGAATCACTGAAGCTTTCTTT
d_call: NA
j_call: TRBJ1-1
v_call: TRBV29-1
clone_size: few

cdr3_aa: CASSLETGVANVLAF
cdr3_nt: TGCGCCAGCAGCTTGGAGACAGGGGTGGCCAACGTCCTGGCTTTC
d_call: TRBD1
j_call: TRBJ2-6
v_call: TRBV5-1
clone_size: NA

cdr3_aa: CAISEWQGTNYGYTF
cdr3_nt: TGTGCCATCAGTGAGTGGCAGGGGACTAACTATGGCTACACCTTC
d_call: NA
j_call: TRBJ1-2
v_call: TRBV10-3
clone_size: few

cdr3_aa: CASSPADSRETQYF
cdr3_nt: TGTGCCAGCAGCCCTGCAGACTCCCGAGAGACCCAGTACTTC
d_call: NA
j_call: TRBJ2-5
v_call: TRBV7-8
clone_size: few

cdr3_aa: CASSLSRKQFF
cdr3_nt: TGTGCCAGCAGCCTCTCTAGGAAGCAGTTCTTC
d_call: NA
j_call: TRBJ2-1
v_call: TRBV7-2
clone_size: many

cdr3_aa: CGVEVSAEQYF
cdr3_nt: TGCGGCGTTGAAGTGTCTGCCGAGCAGTACTTC
d_call: NA
j_call: TRBJ2-7
v_call: TRBV29-1
clone_size: few

cdr3_aa: CASSLVVSGTDTQYF
cdr3_nt: TGCGCCAGCAGCTTGGTGGTCTCGGGCACAGATACGCAGTATTTT
d_call: NA
j_call: TRBJ2-3
v_call: TRBV5-1
clone_size: NA

cdr3_aa: CSARDFGTAAYNEQFF
cdr3_nt: TGCAGTGCTAGAGATTTTGGCACAGCAGCCTACAATGAGCAGTTCTTC
d_call: NA
j_call: TRBJ2-1
v_call: TRBV20-1
clone_size: NA

cdr3_aa: CASSPGRDLEAFF
cdr3_nt: TGTGCCAGCAGCCCAGGCAGGGATCTGGAGGCTTTCTTT
d_call: NA
j_call: TRBJ1-1
v_call: TRBV7-6
clone_size: NA

cdr3_aa: CASSLEFTTQRTYQETQYF
cdr3_nt: TGTGCCAGCAGCTTAGAGTTTACTACCCAGAGAACGTACCAAGAGACCCAGTACTTC
d_call: NA
j_call: TRBJ2-5
v_call: TRBV7-9
clone_size: few

cdr3_aa: CASSLMGAGEGDTQYF
cdr3_nt: TGTGCCAGCAGCTTAATGGGCGCGGGAGAGGGGGATACGCAGTATTTT
d_call: TRBD2
j_call: TRBJ2-3
v_call: TRBV7-3
clone_size: few

cdr3_aa: CASSAPHGRTDTQYF
cdr3_nt: TGTGCCAGCAGCGCTCCACATGGCCGTACAGATACGCAGTATTTT
d_call: NA
j_call: TRBJ2-3
v_call: TRBV9
clone_size: few